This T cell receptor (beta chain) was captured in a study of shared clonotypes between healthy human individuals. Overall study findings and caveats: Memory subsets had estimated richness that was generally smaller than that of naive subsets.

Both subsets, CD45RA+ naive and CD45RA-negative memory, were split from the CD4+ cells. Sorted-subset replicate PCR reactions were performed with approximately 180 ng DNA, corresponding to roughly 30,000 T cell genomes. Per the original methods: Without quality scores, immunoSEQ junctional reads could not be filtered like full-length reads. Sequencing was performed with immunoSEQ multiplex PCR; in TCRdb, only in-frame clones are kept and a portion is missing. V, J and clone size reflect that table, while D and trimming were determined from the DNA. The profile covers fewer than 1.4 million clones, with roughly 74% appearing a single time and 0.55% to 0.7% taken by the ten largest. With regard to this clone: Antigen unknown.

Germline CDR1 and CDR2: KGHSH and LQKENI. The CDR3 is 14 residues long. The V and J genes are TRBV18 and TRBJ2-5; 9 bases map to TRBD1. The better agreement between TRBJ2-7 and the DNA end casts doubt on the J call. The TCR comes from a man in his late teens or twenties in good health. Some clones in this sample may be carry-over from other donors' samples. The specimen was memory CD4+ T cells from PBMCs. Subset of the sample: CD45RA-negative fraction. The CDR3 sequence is CASSPTGGKNEQYF. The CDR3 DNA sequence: TGTGCCAGCTCACCTACAGGGGGCAAGAACGAGCAGTACTTC.